The clone carrying this T cell receptor beta chain appeared a single time. This specimen comes from a study of T cells after yellow fever vaccination. The CDR3 totals 12 residues. Trimming pared 4 bases from V and 6 bases from J, leaving 9 bases between. Germline V lookup: CDR1 DFQATT, CDR2 SNEGSKA (reference sequence). TCRdb used MiXCR to reprocess the 5' RACE reads, holding one entry per CDR3 protein. The table shows roughly 260,000 distinct CDR3 sequences, with 10% to 15% occurring only once. This sample comprised CD4+ T cells sorted from PBMCs, obtained 45 days after the yellow fever booster vaccination. The chain uses TRBV20-1 and TRBJ2-2; D remains unclear. This clonotype was obtained from a man aged 25 to 40 who received the YFV17D yellow fever vaccine. The CDR3 DNA follows: TGCAGTGCTATCCGGAGCCCCGGGGAGCTGTTTTTT. Translation gives CSAIRSPGELFF.